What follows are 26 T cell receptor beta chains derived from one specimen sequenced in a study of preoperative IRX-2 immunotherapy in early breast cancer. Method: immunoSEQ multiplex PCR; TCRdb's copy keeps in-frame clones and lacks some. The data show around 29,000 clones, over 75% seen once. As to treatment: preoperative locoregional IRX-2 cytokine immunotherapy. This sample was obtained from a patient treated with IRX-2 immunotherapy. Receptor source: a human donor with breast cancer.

The CDR3 here is CASSLVEGQVYEQYF. The CDR3, as DNA: TGTGCCAGCAGCTTAGTAGAAGGGCAGGTTTACGAGCAGTACTTC. The rearrangement uses TRBV7-7 and TRBJ2-7; D uncertain. The germline V and J ends were trimmed by 1 base and 4 bases, with 14 bases remaining between them. CDR3 length: 15 residues. Germline loops: CDR1 SSHAT, CDR2 FNYEAQ (reference sequence).

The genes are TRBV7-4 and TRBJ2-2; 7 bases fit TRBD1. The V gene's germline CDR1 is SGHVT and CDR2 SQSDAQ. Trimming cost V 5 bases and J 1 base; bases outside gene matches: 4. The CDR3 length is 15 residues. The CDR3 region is CASSARTGNTGELFF. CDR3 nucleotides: TGTGCCAGCAGCGCGCGGACAGGGAACACCGGGGAGCTGTTTTTT.

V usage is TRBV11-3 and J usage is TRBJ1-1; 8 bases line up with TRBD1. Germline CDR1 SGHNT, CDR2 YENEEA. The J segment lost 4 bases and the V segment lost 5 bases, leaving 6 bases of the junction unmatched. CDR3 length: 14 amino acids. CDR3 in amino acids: CASSLRGPVTEAFF. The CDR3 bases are TGTGCCAGCAGCCTCAGGGGGCCGGTCACTGAAGCTTTCTTT.

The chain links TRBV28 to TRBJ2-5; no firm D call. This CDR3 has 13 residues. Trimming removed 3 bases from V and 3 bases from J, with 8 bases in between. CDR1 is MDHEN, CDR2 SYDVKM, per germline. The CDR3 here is CASSLSVEETQYF. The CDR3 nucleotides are TGTGCCAGCAGTTTGAGTGTGGAAGAGACCCAGTACTTC.

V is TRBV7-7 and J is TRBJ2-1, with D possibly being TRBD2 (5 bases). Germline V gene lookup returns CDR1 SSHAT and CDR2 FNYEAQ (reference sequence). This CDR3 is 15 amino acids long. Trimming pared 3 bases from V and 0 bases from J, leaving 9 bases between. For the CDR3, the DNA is TGTGCCAGCAGCTTGATGGGGAGCTCCTACAATGAGCAGTTCTTC. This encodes CASSLMGSSYNEQFF. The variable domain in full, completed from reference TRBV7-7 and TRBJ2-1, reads GAGVSQSPRYKVTKRGQDVTLRCDPISSHATLYWYQQALGQGPEFLTYFNYEAQPDKSGLPSDRFSAERPEGSISTLTIQRTEQRDSAMYRCASSLMGSSYNEQFFGPGTRLTVL.

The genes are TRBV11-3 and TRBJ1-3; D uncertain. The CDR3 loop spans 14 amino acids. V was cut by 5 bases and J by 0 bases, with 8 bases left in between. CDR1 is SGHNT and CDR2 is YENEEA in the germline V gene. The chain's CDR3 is CASSRGNSGNTIYF. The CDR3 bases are TGTGCCAGCAGCCGAGGGAACTCTGGAAACACCATATATTTT.

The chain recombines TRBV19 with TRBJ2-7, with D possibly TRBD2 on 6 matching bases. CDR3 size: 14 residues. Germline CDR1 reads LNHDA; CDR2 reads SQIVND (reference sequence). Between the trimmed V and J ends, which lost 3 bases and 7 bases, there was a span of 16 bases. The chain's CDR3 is CASSIAGSEGEQYF. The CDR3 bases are TGTGCCAGTAGTATTGCCGGGAGCGAGGGTGAGCAGTACTTC.

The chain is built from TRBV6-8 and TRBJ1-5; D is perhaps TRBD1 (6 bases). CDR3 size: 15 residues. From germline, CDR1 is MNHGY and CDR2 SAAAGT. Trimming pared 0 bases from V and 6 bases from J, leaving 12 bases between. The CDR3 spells CASSYSNRAGQPQHF. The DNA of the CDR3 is TGTGCCAGCAGTTACTCGAACAGGGCAGGTCAGCCCCAGCATTTT.

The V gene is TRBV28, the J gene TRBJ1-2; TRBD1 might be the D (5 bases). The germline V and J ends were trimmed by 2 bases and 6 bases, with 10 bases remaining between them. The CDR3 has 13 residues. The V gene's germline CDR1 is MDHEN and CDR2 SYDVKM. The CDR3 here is CASSLERGNGYTF. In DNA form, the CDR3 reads TGTGCCAGCAGTTTAGAACGGGGGAATGGCTACACCTTC.

The CDR3 reads CASSPIWDRVGAEAFF. DNA of the CDR3: TGTGCCAGCAGCCCGATCTGGGACAGGGTGGGCGCTGAAGCTTTCTTT. The gene calls are TRBV11-3 and TRBJ1-1; TRBD1 agrees at 9 bases. CDR3 length: 16 amino acids. V shed 5 bases, J shed 6 bases, and the junction held 13 bases outside the gene matches. Germline lookup yields CDR1 SGHNT and CDR2 YENEEA.

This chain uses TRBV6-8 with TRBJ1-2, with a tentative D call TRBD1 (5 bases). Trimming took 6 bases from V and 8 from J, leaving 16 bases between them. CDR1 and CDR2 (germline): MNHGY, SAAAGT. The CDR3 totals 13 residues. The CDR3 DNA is TGTGCCAGCAGCCCCAGGGATTCCTGGGGCTACACCTTC. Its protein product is CASSPRDSWGYTF.

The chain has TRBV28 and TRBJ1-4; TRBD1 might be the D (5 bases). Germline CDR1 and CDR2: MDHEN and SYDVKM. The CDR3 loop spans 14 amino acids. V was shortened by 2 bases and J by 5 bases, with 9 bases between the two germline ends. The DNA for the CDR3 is TGTGCCAGCAGTTTAAGGGCAGGGAATGAAAAACTGTTTTTT. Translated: CASSLRAGNEKLFF.

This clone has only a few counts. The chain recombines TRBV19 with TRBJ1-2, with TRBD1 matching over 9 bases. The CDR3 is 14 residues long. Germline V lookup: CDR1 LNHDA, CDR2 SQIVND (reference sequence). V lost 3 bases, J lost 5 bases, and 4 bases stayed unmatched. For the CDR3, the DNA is TGTGCCAGTAGTATGGCTGGACAGGGGTATGGCTACACCTTC. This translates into CASSMAGQGYGYTF.

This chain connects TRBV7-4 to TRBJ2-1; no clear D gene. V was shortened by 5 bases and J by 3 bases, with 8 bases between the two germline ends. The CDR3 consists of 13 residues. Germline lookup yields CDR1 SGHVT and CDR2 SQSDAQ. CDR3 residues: CASSPNVYNEQFF. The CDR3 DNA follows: TGTGCCAGCAGCCCTAATGTCTACAATGAGCAGTTCTTC.

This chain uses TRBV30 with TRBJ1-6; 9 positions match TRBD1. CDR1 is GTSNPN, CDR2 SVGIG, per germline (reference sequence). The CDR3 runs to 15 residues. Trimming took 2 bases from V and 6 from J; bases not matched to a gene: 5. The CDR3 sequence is CAWSYLDRGNSPLHF. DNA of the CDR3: TGTGCCTGGAGTTACCTGGACAGGGGTAATTCACCCCTCCACTTT.

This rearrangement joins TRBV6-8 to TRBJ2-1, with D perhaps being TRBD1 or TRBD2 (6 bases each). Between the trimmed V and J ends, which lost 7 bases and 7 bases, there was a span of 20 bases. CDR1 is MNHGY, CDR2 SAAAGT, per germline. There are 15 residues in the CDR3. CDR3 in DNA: TGTGCCAGCACTTCTAGCCGGGGGCGAGGTAATGAGCAGTTCTTC. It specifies CASTSSRGRGNEQFF.

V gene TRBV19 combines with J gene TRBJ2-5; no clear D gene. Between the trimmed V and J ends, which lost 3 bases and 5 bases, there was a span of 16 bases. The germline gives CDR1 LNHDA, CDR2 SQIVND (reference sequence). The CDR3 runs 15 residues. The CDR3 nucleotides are TGTGCCAGTAGTATCTCCGGCGATGCTGGGGAGACCCAGTACTTC. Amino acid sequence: CASSISGDAGETQYF.

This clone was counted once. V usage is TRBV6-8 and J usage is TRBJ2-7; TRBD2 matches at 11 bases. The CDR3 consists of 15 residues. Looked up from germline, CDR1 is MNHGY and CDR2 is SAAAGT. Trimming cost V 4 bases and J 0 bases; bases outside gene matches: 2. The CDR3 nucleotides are TGTGCCAGCAGTTCCCTAGCGGGGGGCTCCTACGAGCAGTACTTC. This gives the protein CASSSLAGGSYEQYF.

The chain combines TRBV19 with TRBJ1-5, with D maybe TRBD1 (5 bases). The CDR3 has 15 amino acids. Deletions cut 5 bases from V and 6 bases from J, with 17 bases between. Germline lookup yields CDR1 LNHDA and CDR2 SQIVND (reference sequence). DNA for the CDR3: TGTGCCAGTAGTTCAGGTCAGGGTGGCGGTCAGCCCCAGCATTTT. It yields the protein CASSSGQGGGQPQHF.

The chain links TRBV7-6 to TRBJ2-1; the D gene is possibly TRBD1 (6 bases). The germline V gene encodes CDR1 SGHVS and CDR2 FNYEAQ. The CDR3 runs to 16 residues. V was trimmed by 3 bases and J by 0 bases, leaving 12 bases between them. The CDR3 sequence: CASSFGGPSSYNEQFF. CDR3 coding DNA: TGTGCCAGCAGCTTTGGGGGCCCATCCTCCTACAATGAGCAGTTCTTC.

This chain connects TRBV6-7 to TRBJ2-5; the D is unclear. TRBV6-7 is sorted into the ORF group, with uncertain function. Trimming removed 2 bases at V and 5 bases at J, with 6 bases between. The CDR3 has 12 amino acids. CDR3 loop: CASSYRVETQYF. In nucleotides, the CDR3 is TGTGCCAGCAGTTACAGGGTTGAGACCCAGTACTTC.

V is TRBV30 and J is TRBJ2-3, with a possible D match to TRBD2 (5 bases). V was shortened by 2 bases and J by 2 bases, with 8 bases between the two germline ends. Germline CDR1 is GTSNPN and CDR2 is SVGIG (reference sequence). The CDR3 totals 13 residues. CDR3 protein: CAWSRGNTDTQYF. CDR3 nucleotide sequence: TGTGCCTGGAGTAGAGGGAACACAGATACGCAGTATTTT.

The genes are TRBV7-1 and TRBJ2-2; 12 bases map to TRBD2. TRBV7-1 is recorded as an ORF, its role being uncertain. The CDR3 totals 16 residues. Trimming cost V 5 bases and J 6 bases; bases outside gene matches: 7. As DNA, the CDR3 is TGTGCCAGCAGCGTCGGACTAGCGGGAAAGGCCGGGGAGCTGTTTTTT. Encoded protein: CASSVGLAGKAGELFF.

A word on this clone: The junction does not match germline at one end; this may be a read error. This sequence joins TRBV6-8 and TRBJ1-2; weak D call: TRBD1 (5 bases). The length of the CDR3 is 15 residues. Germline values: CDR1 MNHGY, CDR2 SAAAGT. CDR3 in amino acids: CANSYSRGGSDGYTF. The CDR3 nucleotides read TGTGCCAACAGTTACTCCCGTGGGGGGTCAGATGGCTACACCTTC.

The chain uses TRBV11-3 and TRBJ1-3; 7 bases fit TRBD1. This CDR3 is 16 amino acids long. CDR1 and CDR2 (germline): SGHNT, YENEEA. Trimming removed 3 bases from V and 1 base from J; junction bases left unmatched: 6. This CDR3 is CASSFTGTASGNTIYF. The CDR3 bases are TGTGCCAGCAGCTTTACCGGGACAGCTTCTGGAAACACCATATATTTT.

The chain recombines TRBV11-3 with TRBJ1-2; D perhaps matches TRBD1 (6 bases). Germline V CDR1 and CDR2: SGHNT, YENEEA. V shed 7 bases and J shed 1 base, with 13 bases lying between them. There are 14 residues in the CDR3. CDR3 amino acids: CASTPDRLNYGYTF. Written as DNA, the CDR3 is TGTGCCAGCACCCCCGACAGGCTTAACTATGGCTACACCTTC.